This entry lists 32 T cell receptor beta chains sequenced from one sample in a study of a mutant IDH1 vaccine in newly diagnosed glioma (dated by TCRdb to the early 2020s). Which antigens these TCRs recognize remains unknown. Libraries came from the immunoSEQ multiplex PCR assay. The clones in this table, taken by TCRdb from immuneACCESS, are in-frame only. Not every clone is retained; where verified, under half of the shortfall comes from an unresolved V gene, and the cause of the rest is unknown. Here the sample has 50,000 to 75,000 clones; around 80% occur a single time. The ten biggest clones cover about 7.2% of the sample. The sample's time point, from its label and the paper: week 5, during vaccination. Every vaccine dose consisted of 300 ug of a 20-mer mutant IDH1 peptide in Montanide, administered subcutaneously together with topical imiquimod. The material sequenced was PBMCs, taken from a glioma patient whose treatment included an IDH1 peptide vaccine. The receptors stem from a woman in her forties or fifties with glioma.

This clone was seen a single time. This rearrangement joins TRBV5-1 to TRBJ1-2, with D tentatively TRBD1 (5 bases). This CDR3 has 15 amino acids. Looked up from germline, CDR1 is SGHRS and CDR2 is YFSETQ. Trimming took 0 bases from V and 3 from J, leaving 12 bases between them. DNA for the CDR3: TGCGCCAGCAGCTTGGACCCAGGGCAGGACTATGGCTACACCTTC. It yields the protein CASSLDPGQDYGYTF.

The chain employs TRBV6-1 and TRBJ1-2; no reliable D call. Germline V gene data show CDR1 as MNHNS and CDR2 as SASEGT. This CDR3 has 14 amino acids. V was pared by 6 bases and J by 0 bases, with 11 bases between. The CDR3 protein is CASRKETPNYGYTF. CDR3 nucleotide sequence: TGTGCCAGCAGGAAAGAGACACCTAACTATGGCTACACCTTC.

The chain couples TRBV28 to TRBJ1-4, with D perhaps matching TRBD1 (5 bases). Germline CDR1 MDHEN, CDR2 SYDVKM. The CDR3 length is 15 residues. V was cut by 3 bases and J by 3 bases, with 11 bases left in between. In DNA, the CDR3 is TGTGCCAGCAGTTTTTTAGGGGTTTCTAATGAAAAACTGTTTTTT. Its translation is CASSFLGVSNEKLFF.

The J gene is TRBJ1-5, the V gene TRBV2; 8 bases align to TRBD1. Germline loops: CDR1 SNHLY, CDR2 FYNNEI. The CDR3 has 15 amino acids. V dropped 4 bases and J dropped 7; count of bases not matched to a gene: 9. CDR3 in amino acids: CASSGGQGARQPQHF. CDR3 nucleotides: TGTGCCAGCAGTGGAGGGCAGGGGGCAAGACAGCCCCAGCATTTT.

The genes are TRBV27 and TRBJ1-1, with D possibly TRBD1 on 6 matching bases. The CDR3 contains 11 residues. CDR1 is MNHEY, CDR2 SMNVEV, per germline (reference sequence). With 6 bases removed from V and 9 bases from J, the gap between germline ends came to 11 bases. The CDR3 DNA reads TGTGCCAGCAGGTACAGGGACCAAGCTTTCTTT. Residues: CASRYRDQAFF.

The count of this clone is one. The junction differs from germline at one of its ends, possibly a read error. The V gene is TRBV2, the J gene TRBJ2-7; possibly TRBD1 for D (5 bases). CDR1 is SNHLY, CDR2 FYNNEI, per germline. The CDR3 is 13 amino acids. The CDR3 region has the DNA TGTGCCAGCAGCGAAGGACACTCCTACGAGCAGTACTTC. It codes for CASSEGHSYEQYF.

In its sample, this clone was seen once. The chain joins TRBV10-3 to TRBJ1-1; tentatively, D is TRBD1 (5 bases). The CDR3 has 13 amino acids. Germline values: CDR1 ENHRY, CDR2 SYGVKD. The V and J ends lost 3 bases and 1 base respectively, with 6 bases between them. CDR3 loop: CAISEQENTEAFF. The CDR3 DNA sequence: TGTGCCATCAGTGAACAGGAGAACACTGAAGCTTTCTTT.

The chain couples TRBV19 to TRBJ2-2, with a tentative D call TRBD1 (6 bases). V lost 3 bases and J lost 4, with 9 bases in between. Looked up from germline, CDR1 is LNHDA and CDR2 is SQIVND (reference sequence). This CDR3 is built from 14 residues. DNA for the CDR3: TGTGCCAGTAGTATGGGACATGTCACCGGGGAGCTGTTTTTT. It yields the protein CASSMGHVTGELFF.

A remark on this clone: The sample carries other DNA sequences with the same CDR3. The V and J genes are TRBV9 and TRBJ1-1; D gene uncertain. Germline CDR1 is SGDLS and CDR2 is YYNGEE. CDR3 size: 12 residues. Trimming pared 0 bases from V and 5 bases from J, leaving 5 bases between. In DNA, the CDR3 is TGTGCCAGCAGCGTAGGGGGAACTGAAGCTTTCTTT. It translates to CASSVGGTEAFF.

The table lists this clone with a count of one. This chain's CDR3 is CASSDLAGGPSMTQYF. The CDR3 DNA follows: TGTGCCAGCAGTGACTTAGCGGGGGGCCCGAGTATGACCCAGTACTTC. V gene TRBV6-1 combines with J gene TRBJ2-5; 10 positions match TRBD2. Trimming took 3 bases from V and 7 from J; bases not matched to a gene: 11. This CDR3 has 16 residues. CDR1 and CDR2 from the germline V gene are MNHNS and SASEGT.

The V call is TRBV7-2, the J call TRBJ1-5, with unresolved D. Per germline, CDR1 SGHTA and CDR2 FQGNSA. The CDR3 has 12 amino acids. The V and J ends lost 2 bases and 6 bases respectively, with 5 bases between them. The CDR3 DNA is TGTGCCAGCAGCTTATGGGGTCAGCCCCAGCATTTT. This codes for CASSLWGQPQHF.

The chain couples TRBV19 to TRBJ1-2; D not resolved. Trimming removed 5 bases from V and 0 bases from J, with 16 bases in between. Germline lookup yields CDR1 LNHDA and CDR2 SQIVND (reference sequence). CDR3 length: 16 residues. The CDR3 DNA sequence: TGTGCCAGTAGTCCCGAACACCGACCGTCTAACTATGGCTACACCTTC. It is translated as CASSPEHRPSNYGYTF. The full variable domain, in which reference TRBV19 and TRBJ1-2 provide the parts outside the CDR3, is DGGITQSPKYLFRKEGQNVTLSCEQNLNHDAMYWYRQDPGQGLRLIYYSQIVNDFQKGDIAEGYSVSREKKESFPLTVTSAQKNPTAFYLCASSPEHRPSNYGYTFGSGTRLTVV.

This sequence joins TRBV2 and TRBJ1-2; no definite D call. V was trimmed by 3 bases and J by 3 bases, leaving 2 bases between them. The CDR3 extends over 11 amino acids. From germline, CDR1 is SNHLY and CDR2 FYNNEI. In DNA, the CDR3 is TGTGCCAGCAGTGAGGACTATGGCTACACCTTC. Protein product: CASSEDYGYTF.

V gene TRBV6-1 combines with J gene TRBJ1-3; D call uncertain. Germline V gene lookup returns CDR1 MNHNS and CDR2 SASEGT. Deletions cut 6 bases from V and 0 bases from J, with 9 bases between. This CDR3 spans 14 amino acids. The CDR3 DNA sequence: TGTGCCAGCAGCCCAAGGAACTCTGGAAACACCATATATTTT. This codes for CASSPRNSGNTIYF.

The chain is built from TRBV29-1 and TRBJ2-3, with D unresolved. Germline lookup yields CDR1 SQVTM and CDR2 ANQGSEA. The CDR3 contains 13 residues. Trimming left V 8 bases short and J 3 bases short, with 15 bases between. As DNA, the CDR3 is TGCAGCTCGGTGGAGACCGGGACAGATACGCAGTATTTT. It yields the protein CSSVETGTDTQYF.

This chain uses TRBV10-1 with TRBJ1-5; D call uncertain. Germline V CDR1 and CDR2: WNHNN, SYGVQD (reference sequence). CDR3 length: 17 residues. V dropped 4 bases and J dropped 1 base, with 17 bases sitting between them. CDR3 sequence: CASSVRAEPRSNQPQHF. The CDR3 DNA follows: TGCGCCAGCAGTGTAAGGGCAGAGCCAAGGAGCAATCAGCCCCAGCATTTT.

J is TRBJ1-5 and V is TRBV6-5; D is undetermined. V was shortened by 6 bases and J by 5 bases, with 8 bases between the two germline ends. Germline V lookup: CDR1 MNHEY, CDR2 SVGAGI. The CDR3 consists of 12 residues. In DNA, the CDR3 is TGTGCCAGCAGCCTAAGGGATCAGCCCCAGCATTTT. Translating it yields CASSLRDQPQHF.

This chain uses TRBV11-3 with TRBJ2-1; the D gene is possibly TRBD1 (6 bases). V was shortened by 1 base and J by 4 bases, with 17 bases between the two germline ends. Germline V gene sequence: CDR1 SGHNT, CDR2 YENEEA. This CDR3 has 17 amino acids. The CDR3 loop is CASSLVVGAGSYNEQFF. Written as DNA, the CDR3 is TGTGCCAGCAGCTTAGTAGTGGGGGCAGGTTCTTACAATGAGCAGTTCTTC. Based on the CDR3 plus reference TRBV11-3 and TRBJ2-1, the full variable domain is EAGVVQSPRYKIIEKKQPVAFWCNPISGHNTLYWYLQNLGQGPELLIRYENEEAVDDSQLPKDRFSAERLKGVDSTLKIQPAELGDSAVYLCASSLVVGAGSYNEQFFGPGTRLTVL.

V gene TRBV7-9 combines with J gene TRBJ2-7; D is perhaps TRBD1 or TRBD2 (5 bases each). The CDR3 extends over 13 amino acids. The germline V gene has CDR1 SEHNR and CDR2 FQNEAQ (reference sequence). The germline V and J ends were trimmed by 5 bases and 2 bases, with 10 bases remaining between them. This chain's CDR3 is CASSPMGAYEQYF. The CDR3 DNA reads TGTGCCAGCAGCCCGATGGGGGCCTACGAGCAGTACTTC.

The rearrangement links TRBV19 to TRBJ2-7; a possible D gene is TRBD1 (5 bases). V lost 4 bases and J 9 bases, leaving 19 bases between the germline ends. The germline V gene encodes CDR1 LNHDA and CDR2 SQIVND (reference sequence). CDR3 size: 14 residues. The chain's CDR3 is CASSRSQGYDRQYF. The CDR3 nucleotides read TGTGCCAGTAGTAGAAGTCAGGGTTATGATAGGCAGTACTTC.

The genes are TRBV7-9 and TRBJ1-3; D unclear. CDR1 and CDR2 from the germline V gene are SEHNR and FQNEAQ (reference sequence). The CDR3 consists of 14 residues. Trimming cost V 1 base and J 0 bases, with 4 bases left between them. DNA of the CDR3: TGTGCCAGCAGCTTAGGCTACTCTGGAAACACCATATATTTT. Its translation: CASSLGYSGNTIYF.

This chain joins TRBV2 and TRBJ2-5; D remains ambiguous. The CDR3 runs to 11 residues. From germline, CDR1 is SNHLY and CDR2 FYNNEI. Trimming cost V 6 bases and J 4 bases, with 6 bases left between them. The CDR3 loop reads CASRVRETQYF. CDR3 bases: TGTGCCAGCAGAGTTAGAGAGACCCAGTACTTC.

The chain combines TRBV14 with TRBJ2-7; 7 bases align to TRBD1. From germline, CDR1 is SGHDN and CDR2 FVKESK. The length of the CDR3 is 16 residues. Trimming at V came to 11 bases and at J to 2 bases, leaving 18 bases not matched to a gene. The CDR3: CASCRGTGTTTYEQYF. CDR3 DNA: TGTGCCTCATGCAGGGGGACCGGGACAACAACCTACGAGCAGTACTTC.

This chain connects TRBV6-6 to TRBJ1-1, with 11 bases lining up with TRBD1. Trimming took 5 bases from V and 3 from J; bases not matched to a gene: 8. The CDR3 is 16 amino acids. The germline V gene encodes CDR1 MNHNY and CDR2 SVGAGI (reference sequence). CDR3: CASSNPDRGLDTEAFF. In DNA form, the CDR3 reads TGTGCCAGCAGTAACCCGGACAGGGGGCTTGACACTGAAGCTTTCTTT.

V and J are TRBV5-1 and TRBJ1-4; D remains unclear. The CDR3 has 14 amino acids. Trimming took off 2 bases at V and 0 bases at J, with 5 bases between the two ends. Germline CDR1 and CDR2: SGHRS and YFSETQ. This CDR3 is CASSFGATNEKLFF. CDR3 sequence (DNA): TGCGCCAGCAGCTTCGGCGCAACTAATGAAAAACTGTTTTTT.

The rearrangement links TRBV5-1 to TRBJ1-2, with unresolved D. Trimming removed 0 bases from V and 4 bases from J, with 10 bases in between. CDR3 size: 14 residues. CDR1 is SGHRS and CDR2 is YFSETQ in the germline V gene. DNA for the CDR3: TGCGCCAGCAGCTTGGAGGAGGGAACCTATGGCTACACCTTC. This gives the protein CASSLEEGTYGYTF.

The chain uses TRBV5-4 and TRBJ1-6; 9 bases fit TRBD1. With 4 bases clipped from V and 6 bases from J, the junction kept 2 bases outside the gene matches. Germline loops: CDR1 SGHNT, CDR2 YYREEE (reference sequence). The CDR3 runs to 14 residues. CDR3 DNA: TGTGCCAGCAGCCCGGGACAGGGTAATTCACCCCTCCACTTT. It specifies CASSPGQGNSPLHF.

There are a few counts of this clone. The chain joins TRBV4-3 to TRBJ1-1; 7 bases agree with TRBD1. Germline V gives CDR1 LGHNA, CDR2 YSLEER. Trimming at V came to 1 base and at J to 5 bases, leaving 4 bases not matched to a gene. There are 14 residues in the CDR3. The CDR3 coding sequence is TGCGCCAGCAGCCAAGGACAGGGAAAGACTGAAGCTTTCTTT. Residues: CASSQGQGKTEAFF.

V and J are TRBV5-8 and TRBJ2-5; 16 nucleotides line up with TRBD2. The CDR3 runs 17 residues. CDR1 and CDR2 (germline): SGHTS, YDEGEE. Losses at the gene ends were 0 bases for V and 2 bases for J; bases not matched to a gene: 1. Here the CDR3 DNA reads TGTGCCAGCAGCTTGGTGGGACTAGCGGGGGGGCAAGAGACCCAGTACTTC. This encodes CASSLVGLAGGQETQYF.

CDR3 sequence (DNA): TGTGCCATCAGCACTTCAACAGGCTCCTACAATGAGCAGTTCTTC. Its translation is CAISTSTGSYNEQFF. The chain employs TRBV10-3 and TRBJ2-1, with D perhaps matching TRBD1 (5 bases). The CDR3 contains 15 residues. V lost 6 bases, J lost 0 bases, and 12 bases lay in between. The germline V gene encodes CDR1 ENHRY and CDR2 SYGVKD.

This clone was detected once. The J gene is TRBJ1-4, the V gene TRBV9, with no clear D. This CDR3 is built from 16 residues. With 0 bases removed from V and 4 bases from J, the gap between germline ends came to 13 bases. CDR1 is SGDLS and CDR2 is YYNGEE in the germline V gene. CDR3 sequence reads: CASSVDPSGVNEKLFF. CDR3 nucleotide sequence: TGTGCCAGCAGCGTAGACCCCAGCGGGGTTAATGAAAAACTGTTTTTT.

This sequence joins TRBV5-1 and TRBJ1-4, with D hard to call. Deletions cut 0 bases from V and 12 bases from J, with 6 bases between. This CDR3 has 11 amino acids. CDR1 and CDR2 from the germline V gene are SGHRS and YFSETQ. CDR3 sequence reads: CASSLEGQLFF. The CDR3 DNA follows: TGCGCCAGCAGCTTGGAAGGGCAACTGTTTTTT. Variable domain in full (rest from reference TRBV5-1 and TRBJ1-4): KAGVTQTPRYLIKTRGQQVTLSCSPISGHRSVSWYQQTPGQGLQFLFEYFSETQRNKGNFPGRFSGRQFSNSRSEMNVSTLELGDSALYLCASSLEGQLFFGSGTQLSVL.